Presented here are 27 T cell receptor beta chains from one specimen sequenced in a study of control samples from healthy donors and cancer patients. Produced via immunoSEQ multiplex PCR; TCRdb's table is partial and in-frame only. The data show 260,000 or so clones, with approximately 80% seen just once and roughly 13% held by the top ten. Sequenced: PBMCs. The receptor set was obtained from a woman aged 55-75 years with lung cancer.

Turning to this clone: Other DNA sequences in the sample encode the same CDR3. The chain carries TRBV3-1 (or the pseudogene TRBV3-2) and TRBJ1-6; 7 nucleotides agree with TRBD1. This CDR3 spans 14 amino acids. Germline values: CDR1 LGHDT, CDR2 YNNKEL (reference sequence). The ends lost 1 base at V and 8 bases at J; junction bases unmatched: 2. The CDR3 DNA follows: TGTGCCAGCAGCCAAGTAGGGGGCGATTCACCCCTCCACTTT. Encoded protein: CASSQVGGDSPLHF.

The chain's CDR3 is CSARTEHIQYF. The CDR3 DNA reads as TGCAGTGCCCGGACAGAGCACATTCAGTACTTC. The V gene is TRBV20-1, the J gene TRBJ2-4, with D perhaps matching TRBD1 (6 bases). V shed 6 bases and J shed 8 bases, with 11 bases lying between them. From germline, CDR1 is DFQATT and CDR2 SNEGSKA (reference sequence). The CDR3 covers 11 residues.

The chain employs TRBV28 and TRBJ2-7; 8 nucleotides match TRBD1. The length of the CDR3 is 13 residues. The V and J ends lost 3 bases and 3 bases, in that order; junction bases with no gene match: 1. CDR1 is MDHEN, CDR2 SYDVKM, per germline. The CDR3 DNA reads TGTGCCAGCAGTTTCACAGGGGGCTACGAGCAGTACTTC. This gives the protein CASSFTGGYEQYF. The variable domain in full, completed from reference TRBV28 and TRBJ2-7, reads DVKVTQSSRYLVKRTGEKVFLECVQDMDHENMFWYRQDPGLGLRLIYFSYDVKMKEKGDIPEGYSVSREKKERFSLILESASTNQTSMYLCASSFTGGYEQYFGPGTRLTVT.

On this clone: A much more abundant neighbour one base away suggests this may be a read error. The V call is TRBV6-5, the J call TRBJ1-3; unclear D gene. Germline loops: CDR1 MNHEY, CDR2 SVGAGI. CDR3 size: 14 residues. The ends were cut back, 2 bases at V and 0 bases at J, with 5 bases in the middle. CDR3 bases: TGTGCCAGCAGTTACGGGATCTCTGGAAACACCATATATTTT. Translation gives CASSYGISGNTIYF.

The gene calls are TRBV7-9 and TRBJ2-1; D perhaps matches TRBD2 (6 bases). Germline values: CDR1 SEHNR, CDR2 FQNEAQ (reference sequence). V shed 5 bases and J shed 7 bases, with 9 bases lying between them. The CDR3 covers 12 residues. The CDR3 is CASSRDFNEQFF. The DNA for the CDR3 is TGTGCCAGCAGCAGGGACTTTAATGAGCAGTTCTTC.

The rearrangement joins TRBV6-1 to TRBJ1-1; unclear D gene. The germline V and J ends were trimmed by 3 bases and 7 bases, with 18 bases remaining between them. This CDR3 is built from 15 residues. Germline V CDR1 and CDR2: MNHNS, SASEGT. The CDR3 DNA is TGTGCCAGCAGTGAGATTGGGCAGACTAACGGTGAAGCTTTCTTT. Protein product: CASSEIGQTNGEAFF.

The chain joins TRBV11-2 to TRBJ1-2, with D possibly TRBD1 on 6 matching bases. The CDR3 length is 16 residues. Germline CDR1 is SGHAT and CDR2 is FQNNGV. The V end lost 2 bases, the J end lost 8 bases, and 21 bases lay between the germline ends. DNA of the CDR3: TGTGCCAGCAGCTTAAACCCTCAGGGGAGTGGGGTCGGCTACACCTTC. It is translated as CASSLNPQGSGVGYTF.

The J gene is TRBJ2-3, the V gene TRBV29-1; TRBD2 might be the D (6 bases). CDR3 length: 13 residues. Deletions cut 8 bases from V and 5 bases from J, with 17 bases between. CDR1 is SQVTM, CDR2 ANQGSEA, per germline. For the CDR3, the DNA is TGCAGCACGAGTAGTGGGGGAGGAGATACGCAGTATTTT. As protein: CSTSSGGGDTQYF.

The chain couples TRBV28 to TRBJ1-5, with a tentative D call TRBD1 (6 bases). In germline, CDR1 is MDHEN, CDR2 SYDVKM. The CDR3 consists of 16 residues. V gave up 11 bases and J gave up 5 bases, with 25 bases separating them. The CDR3: CACCLGGGARDQPQHF. The CDR3 DNA reads as TGTGCCTGCTGTTTGGGCGGGGGGGCCCGGGATCAGCCCCAGCATTTT.

This chain joins TRBV6-2 or TRBV6-3 and TRBJ1-2; 8 nucleotides match TRBD1. Germline CDR1 MNHEY, CDR2 SVGEGT. The CDR3 has 15 amino acids. After removal of 2 bases from V and 8 bases from J, the junction contained 10 bases not matched to a gene. The CDR3 region is CASSYTGQGKEGYTF. The CDR3 DNA follows: TGTGCCAGCAGTTACACCGGACAGGGAAAGGAGGGCTACACCTTC.

This CDR3 is CASRRQGGRNSPLHF. CDR3 bases: TGTGCCAGCAGGCGACAGGGAGGAAGGAATTCACCCCTCCACTTT. The gene calls are TRBV2 and TRBJ1-6; TRBD1 matches 7 bases. The CDR3 is 15 residues long. The germline gives CDR1 SNHLY, CDR2 FYNNEI. After removal of 6 bases from V and 7 bases from J, the junction contained 9 bases not matched to a gene.

CDR3 sequence reads: CASSLAPRQGFEQYF. The CDR3 DNA is TGCGCCAGCAGCTTGGCTCCGAGACAGGGGTTCGAGCAGTACTTC. This rearrangement joins TRBV5-1 to TRBJ2-7, with 8 bases that match TRBD1. CDR1 and CDR2 from the germline V gene are SGHRS and YFSETQ. With V trimmed by 0 bases and J by 6 bases, 8 bases remained unmatched. The CDR3 covers 15 residues. Supplemented by reference TRBV5-1 and TRBJ2-7, the full variable domain reads KAGVTQTPRYLIKTRGQQVTLSCSPISGHRSVSWYQQTPGQGLQFLFEYFSETQRNKGNFPGRFSGRQFSNSRSEMNVSTLELGDSALYLCASSLAPRQGFEQYFGPGTRLTVT.

This clone has just one count. The chain recombines TRBV3-1 (or the pseudogene TRBV3-2) with TRBJ2-7; 7 bases are shared with TRBD1. Germline CDR1 LGHDT, CDR2 YNNKEL (reference sequence). V was pared by 3 bases and J by 7 bases, with 3 bases of the junction left unmatched. The CDR3 spans 12 residues. The CDR3, as DNA: TGTGCCAGCAGCCATCTGACAGGGGAGCAGTACTTC. It is translated as CASSHLTGEQYF.

This clone has more than one count but fewer than ten. The chain links TRBV12-3 or TRBV12-4 to TRBJ1-5; unclear D gene. V was trimmed by 5 bases and J by 5 bases, leaving 10 bases between them. This CDR3 region has 13 residues. The CDR3 bases are TGTGCCAGCAGTGCCTCCAACGATCAGCCCCAGCATTTT. It encodes CASSASNDQPQHF.

The chain is built from TRBV5-1 and TRBJ2-5, with D possibly being TRBD2 (6 bases). Looked up from germline, CDR1 is SGHRS and CDR2 is YFSETQ. Trimming removed 4 bases at V and 0 bases at J, with 16 bases between. The CDR3 totals 16 residues. The CDR3 protein is CASSGGTGGYQETQYF. DNA of the CDR3: TGCGCCAGCAGCGGCGGGACCGGAGGGTACCAAGAGACCCAGTACTTC.

The count of this clone is one. CDR3 loop: CASSSDRGIQGAEVHF. For the CDR3, the DNA is TGTGCCAGTAGTTCTGATCGTGGGATACAGGGGGCGGAGGTACATTTT. V and J are TRBV19 and TRBJ1-5; 9 bases match TRBD1. In germline, CDR1 is LNHDA, CDR2 SQIVND (reference sequence). The CDR3 is 16 residues long. The J segment lost 16 bases and the V segment lost 5 bases, leaving 21 bases of the junction unmatched.

This clone was observed a single time. V gene TRBV5-1 combines with J gene TRBJ2-5; 12 bases map to TRBD2. The CDR3 is 16 amino acids. V lost 4 bases and J lost 2; bases outside the gene matches: 6. The germline V gene encodes CDR1 SGHRS and CDR2 YFSETQ. CDR3 region: CASSPLAGGPQETQYF. In DNA, the CDR3 is TGCGCCAGCAGCCCGCTAGCGGGAGGGCCTCAAGAGACCCAGTACTTC.

The chain links TRBV15 to TRBJ1-3, with D unclear. CDR1 is LNHNV, CDR2 YYDKDF, per germline (reference sequence). Trimming left V 1 base short and J 1 base short, with 5 bases between. The CDR3 runs to 14 residues. The CDR3 loop reads CATSRGGSGNTIYF. The CDR3 DNA sequence: TGTGCCACCAGCAGAGGAGGTTCTGGAAACACCATATATTTT.

This chain connects TRBV9 to TRBJ2-3; weak D call: TRBD1 (5 bases). Germline V CDR1 and CDR2: SGDLS, YYNGEE. The V gene lost 3 bases and the J gene lost 6 bases, with 14 bases spanning the gap. The CDR3 extends over 14 amino acids. The CDR3 sequence is CASSATARPDTQYF. The CDR3 region has the DNA TGTGCCAGCAGCGCGACAGCCCGGCCGGATACGCAGTATTTT.

This chain uses TRBV7-8 with TRBJ1-5; TRBD1 matches 8 bases. Per the germline V gene, CDR1 is SGHVS and CDR2 is FQNEAQ. The CDR3 extends over 18 amino acids. J gave up 2 bases and V 3 bases, and 12 bases lay outside the gene matches. CDR3 amino acids: CASSFGQGGFRGNQPQHF. The CDR3 DNA sequence: TGTGCCAGCAGCTTTGGACAGGGAGGGTTCCGGGGCAATCAGCCCCAGCATTTT.

A few counts support this clone. In the same sample, other DNA sequences code for this CDR3. The rearrangement links TRBV5-1 to TRBJ2-7; a weak D match, TRBD1 (5 bases). Deletions cut 0 bases from V and 2 bases from J, with 9 bases between. CDR1 is SGHRS and CDR2 is YFSETQ in the germline V gene. The CDR3 extends over 14 amino acids. Here the CDR3 reads CASSLGDSTYEQYF. CDR3 nucleotide sequence: TGCGCCAGCAGCTTGGGAGACAGTACCTACGAGCAGTACTTC.

The rearrangement uses TRBV6-1 and TRBJ2-7; D may be TRBD2 (6 bases). The CDR3 length is 14 residues. Deletions cut 0 bases from V and 6 bases from J, with 12 bases between. Per germline, CDR1 MNHNS and CDR2 SASEGT. CDR3 amino acids: CASSEAGRAGEQYF. The CDR3 coding sequence is TGTGCCAGCAGTGAAGCGGGCAGAGCGGGCGAGCAGTACTTC.

This clone was seen once. This sequence joins TRBV5-1 and TRBJ2-2, with D tentatively TRBD2 (5 bases). The CDR3 contains 15 residues. Trimming cost V 4 bases and J 5 bases, with 15 bases left between them. The germline CDR1 and CDR2 sequences are SGHRS and YFSETQ. The CDR3 DNA follows: TGCGCCAGCAGCCCACCGGACTTTTCGACCGGGGAGCTGTTTTTT. It encodes CASSPPDFSTGELFF.

This sequence joins TRBV4-1 and TRBJ1-1; D remains unclear. The V gene's germline CDR1 is MGHRA and CDR2 YSYEKL. V shed 1 base and J shed 11 bases, with 17 bases lying between them. This CDR3 comprises 14 residues. The CDR3 region is CASSQVVLENEAFF. The CDR3 DNA follows: TGCGCCAGCAGCCAAGTTGTTTTGGAAAATGAGGCTTTCTTT.

The rearrangement uses TRBV6-5 and TRBJ2-1; maybe TRBD2 (7 bases). The CDR3 contains 14 residues. The germline V gene has CDR1 MNHEY and CDR2 SVGAGI. V shed 6 bases and J shed 5 bases, with 14 bases lying between them. CDR3 loop: CASRGSGTNNEQFF. The CDR3 DNA reads TGTGCCAGCAGAGGCAGCGGGACAAACAATGAGCAGTTCTTC.

The chain employs TRBV18 and TRBJ2-5, with 7 bases that match TRBD1. V was clipped by 4 bases and J by 5 bases; unmatched bases: 7. In germline, CDR1 is KGHSH, CDR2 LQKENI. This CDR3 has 14 residues. CDR3 region: CASSRDRAGETQYF. The DNA of the CDR3 is TGTGCCAGCTCACGAGACAGGGCAGGGGAGACCCAGTACTTC.

This rearrangement joins TRBV3-1 (or the pseudogene TRBV3-2) to TRBJ2-1; D gene uncertain. This CDR3 is built from 14 residues. Trimming took off 1 base at V and 8 bases at J, with 12 bases between the two ends. The germline V gene has CDR1 LGHDT and CDR2 YNNKEL (reference sequence). The CDR3 DNA is TGTGCCAGCAGCCAAGGGTTAAGTAGTTATGAGCAGTTCTTC. This translates into CASSQGLSSYEQFF.